This entry is about one T cell receptor beta chain. What it binds is not known. This CDR3 has 16 amino acids. In germline, CDR1 is MGHRA, CDR2 YSYEKL. Trimming removed 4 bases from V and 2 bases from J; junction bases left unmatched: 8. The data stem from a study of T cell responses to AZD1222 COVID-19 vaccine. About the research overall: Analysis merged second doses at about 4 or about 12 weeks.

General observations from the study: Recipients of two AZD1222 doses showed rising Spike-specific TCR breadth and depth. Donors were mostly white British, more females; clonal diversity possibly underestimated.

Profiling relied on immunoSEQ multiplex PCR, and the TCRdb table lists in-frame clones only, not all of them. The profile covers about 150,000 clones, with 90% appearing a single time and approximately 17% taken by the ten largest. The chain recombines TRBV4-1 with TRBJ2-3; TRBD2 matches 8 bases. This sequence originates from an adult in good health. This material consisted of peripheral blood, taken on day 0 of AZD1222 vaccination. CDR3 bases: TGCGCCAGCAGCCTAATAGACGGGGGGGTCACAGATACGCAGTATTTT. Translated: CASSLIDGGVTDTQYF.